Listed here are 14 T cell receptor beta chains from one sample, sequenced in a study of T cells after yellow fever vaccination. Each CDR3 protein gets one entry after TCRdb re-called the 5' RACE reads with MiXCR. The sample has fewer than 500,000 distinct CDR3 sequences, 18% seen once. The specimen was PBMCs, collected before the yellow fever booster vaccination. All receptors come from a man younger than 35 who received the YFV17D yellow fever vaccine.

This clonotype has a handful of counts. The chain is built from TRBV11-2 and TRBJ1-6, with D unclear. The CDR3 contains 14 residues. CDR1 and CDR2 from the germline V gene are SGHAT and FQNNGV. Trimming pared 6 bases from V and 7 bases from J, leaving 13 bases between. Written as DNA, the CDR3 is TGTGCCAGCAGATTCCCGGGTCGCAATTCACCCCTCCACTTT. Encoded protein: CASRFPGRNSPLHF.

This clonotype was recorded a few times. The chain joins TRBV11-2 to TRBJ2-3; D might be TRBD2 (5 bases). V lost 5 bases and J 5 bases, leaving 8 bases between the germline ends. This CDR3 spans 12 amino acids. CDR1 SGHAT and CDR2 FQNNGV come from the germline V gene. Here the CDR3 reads CASSRELDTQYF. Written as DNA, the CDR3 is TGTGCCAGCAGCCGGGAACTAGATACGCAGTATTTT.

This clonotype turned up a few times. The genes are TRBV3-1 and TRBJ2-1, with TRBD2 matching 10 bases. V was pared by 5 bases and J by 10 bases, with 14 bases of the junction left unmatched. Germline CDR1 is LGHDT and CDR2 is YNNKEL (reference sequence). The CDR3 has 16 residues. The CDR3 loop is CASSDIAGGHPLEQFF. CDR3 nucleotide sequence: TGTGCCAGCAGCGACATAGCGGGGGGCCACCCTTTAGAGCAGTTCTTC.

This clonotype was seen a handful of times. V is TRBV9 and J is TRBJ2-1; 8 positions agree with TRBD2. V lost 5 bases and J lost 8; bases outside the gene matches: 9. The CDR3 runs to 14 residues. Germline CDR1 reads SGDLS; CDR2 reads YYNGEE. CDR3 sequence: CASSAGGGTHEQFF. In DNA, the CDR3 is TGTGCCAGCAGTGCAGGCGGGGGGACACATGAGCAGTTCTTC.

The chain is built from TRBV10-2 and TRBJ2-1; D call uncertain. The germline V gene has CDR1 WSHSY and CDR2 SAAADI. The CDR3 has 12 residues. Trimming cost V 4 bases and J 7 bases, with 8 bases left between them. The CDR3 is CASSGGTNEQFF. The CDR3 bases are TGCGCCAGCAGTGGGGGTACGAATGAGCAGTTCTTC.

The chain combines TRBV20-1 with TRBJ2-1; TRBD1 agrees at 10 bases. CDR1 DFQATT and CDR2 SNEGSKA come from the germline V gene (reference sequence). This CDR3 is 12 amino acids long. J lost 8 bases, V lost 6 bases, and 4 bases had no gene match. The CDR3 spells CSAGGQGHEQFF. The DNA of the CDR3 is TGCAGTGCGGGGGGACAGGGGCATGAGCAGTTCTTC.

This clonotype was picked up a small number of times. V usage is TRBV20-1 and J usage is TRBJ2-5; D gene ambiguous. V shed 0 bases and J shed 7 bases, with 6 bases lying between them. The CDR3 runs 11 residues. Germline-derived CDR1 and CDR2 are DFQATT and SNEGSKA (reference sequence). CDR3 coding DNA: TGCAGTGCTAGAGAAAGAAGGACCCAGTACTTC. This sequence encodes CSARERRTQYF.

The DNA of the CDR3 is TGCGCCAGCAGCGAATATCGACAGGGGCTGGAGTATTTT. This codes for CASSEYRQGLEYF. V usage is TRBV4-1 and J usage is TRBJ2-3, with TRBD1 matching 8 bases. Germline V gives CDR1 MGHRA, CDR2 YSYEKL. The CDR3 runs to 13 residues. With V trimmed by 5 bases and J by 13 bases, 11 bases remained unmatched.

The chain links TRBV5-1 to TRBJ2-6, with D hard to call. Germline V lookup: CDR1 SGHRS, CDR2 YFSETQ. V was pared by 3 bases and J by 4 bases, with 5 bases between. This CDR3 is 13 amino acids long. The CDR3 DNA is TGCGCCAGCAGCTCCCGGGGGGCCAACGTCCTGACTTTC. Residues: CASSSRGANVLTF.

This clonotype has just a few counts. This CDR3 reads CSAEGQVTGELFF. The CDR3 DNA sequence: TGCAGTGCGGAAGGACAGGTCACCGGGGAGCTGTTTTTT. The chain employs TRBV20-1 and TRBJ2-2; 7 bases line up with TRBD1. This CDR3 is 13 amino acids long. With V trimmed by 6 bases and J by 4 bases, 5 bases remained unmatched. Germline assignment: CDR1 DFQATT and CDR2 SNEGSKA (reference sequence).

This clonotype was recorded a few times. Here the CDR3 DNA reads TGTGCCAGCAGCCCTCCGGGGACAGACTACAATGAGCAGTTCTTC. Translated: CASSPPGTDYNEQFF. The rearrangement links TRBV5-4 to TRBJ2-1; 7 nucleotides align to TRBD1. Germline V gene sequence: CDR1 SGHNT, CDR2 YYREEE (reference sequence). Trimming removed 4 bases from V and 3 bases from J; junction bases left unmatched: 7. This CDR3 spans 15 amino acids.

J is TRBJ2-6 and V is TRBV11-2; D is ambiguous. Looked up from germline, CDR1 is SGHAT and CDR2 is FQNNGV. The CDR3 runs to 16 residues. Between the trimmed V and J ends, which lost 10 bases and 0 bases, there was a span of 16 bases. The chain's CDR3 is CATSSVMGSGANVLTF. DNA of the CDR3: TGTGCCACCTCCAGTGTCATGGGCTCTGGGGCCAACGTCCTGACTTTC.

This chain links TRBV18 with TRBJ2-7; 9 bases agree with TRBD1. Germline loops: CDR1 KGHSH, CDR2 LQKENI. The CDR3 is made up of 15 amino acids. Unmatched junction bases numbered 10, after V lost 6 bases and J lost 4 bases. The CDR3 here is CASSPGTGSPYEQYV. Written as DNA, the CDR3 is TGTGCCAGCTCGCCCGGGACAGGGAGTCCTTACGAGCAGTACGTC.

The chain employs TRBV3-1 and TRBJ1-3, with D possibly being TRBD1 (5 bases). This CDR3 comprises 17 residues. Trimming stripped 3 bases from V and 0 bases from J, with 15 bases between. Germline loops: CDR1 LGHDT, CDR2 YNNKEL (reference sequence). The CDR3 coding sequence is TGTGCCAGCAGCCACAGCGGGGGACGTAACTCTGGAAACACCATATATTTT. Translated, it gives CASSHSGGRNSGNTIYF.